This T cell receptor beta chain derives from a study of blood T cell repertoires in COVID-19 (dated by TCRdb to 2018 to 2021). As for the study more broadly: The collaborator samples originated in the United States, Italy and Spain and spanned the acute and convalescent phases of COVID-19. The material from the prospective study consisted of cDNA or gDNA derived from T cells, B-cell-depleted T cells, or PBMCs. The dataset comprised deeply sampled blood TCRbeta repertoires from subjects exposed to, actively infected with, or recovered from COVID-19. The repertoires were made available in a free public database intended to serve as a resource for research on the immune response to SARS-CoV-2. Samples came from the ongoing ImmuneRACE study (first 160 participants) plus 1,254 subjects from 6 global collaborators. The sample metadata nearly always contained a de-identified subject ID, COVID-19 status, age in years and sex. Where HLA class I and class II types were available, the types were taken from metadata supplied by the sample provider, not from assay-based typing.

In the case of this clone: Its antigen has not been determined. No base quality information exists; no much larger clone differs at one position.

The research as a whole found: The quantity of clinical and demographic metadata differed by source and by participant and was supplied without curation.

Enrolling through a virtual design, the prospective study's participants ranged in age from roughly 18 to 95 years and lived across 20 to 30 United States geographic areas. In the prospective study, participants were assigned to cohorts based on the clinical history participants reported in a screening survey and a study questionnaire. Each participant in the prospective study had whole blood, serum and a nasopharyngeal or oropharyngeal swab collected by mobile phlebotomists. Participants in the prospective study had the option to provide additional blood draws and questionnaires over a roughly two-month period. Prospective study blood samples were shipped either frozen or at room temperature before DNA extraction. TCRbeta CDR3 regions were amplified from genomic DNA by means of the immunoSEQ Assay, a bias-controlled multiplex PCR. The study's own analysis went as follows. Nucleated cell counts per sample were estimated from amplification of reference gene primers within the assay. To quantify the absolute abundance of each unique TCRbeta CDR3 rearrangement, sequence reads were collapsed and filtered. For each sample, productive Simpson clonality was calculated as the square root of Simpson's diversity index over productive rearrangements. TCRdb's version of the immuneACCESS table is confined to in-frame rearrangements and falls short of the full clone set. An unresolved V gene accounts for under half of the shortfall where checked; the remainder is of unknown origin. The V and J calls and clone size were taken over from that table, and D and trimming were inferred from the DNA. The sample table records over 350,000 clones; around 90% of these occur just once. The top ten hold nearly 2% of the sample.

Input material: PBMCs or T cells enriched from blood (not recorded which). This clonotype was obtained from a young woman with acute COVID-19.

Here is the DNA: TGTGCCAGCAGGCTTCAGGGGGCTTTTTTCAATGAGCAGTTCTTC. The translation is CASRLQGAFFNEQFF. The sequence links TRBV2 to TRBJ2-1, and 8 bases in between align with TRBD1. V is trimmed back by 6 bases and J by 6 bases, and the junction contains 10 bases that no gene match accounts for. From a lookup of the germline V gene, CDR1 and CDR2 are SNHLY and FYNNEI. From the cysteine through the phenylalanine, the CDR3 covers 15 amino acids. The sequence is cut down to CDR3 DNA, 45 bases in frame from base 1.